These 2 T cell receptor beta chains were all obtained from the same sample, sequenced in a study of cytomegalovirus exposure and HLA in healthy donors. It was with 60 Vbeta and 13 Jbeta primers that the PCR ran. Using immunoSEQ multiplex PCR, the repertoire was profiled, and TCRdb retains in-frame clones only, with some absent. The sample records some 170,000 clones, more than 60% being singletons. The sequenced sample consisted of PBMCs. The receptor source for this set is a human donor in good health.

This clone has a single count. The chain carries TRBV4-1 and TRBJ1-5, with a weak D call TRBD1 (5 bases). V dropped 0 bases and J dropped 0 bases, with 9 bases sitting between them. The germline CDR1 and CDR2 sequences are MGHRA and YSYEKL. This CDR3 has 16 amino acids. The CDR3 sequence: CASSQDIGGSNQPQHF. The CDR3 nucleotides are TGCGCCAGCAGCCAAGATATCGGGGGTAGCAATCAGCCCCAGCATTTT.

This clone was picked up one time. The chain joins TRBV19 to TRBJ2-1; 8 nucleotides agree with TRBD2. The CDR3 has 15 residues. V trimming: 5 bases; J trimming: 9 bases; junction bases outside the gene matches: 12. Germline V gene sequence: CDR1 LNHDA, CDR2 SQIVND (reference sequence). The CDR3 sequence: CASSAGTSYRGEQFF. CDR3 nucleotide sequence: TGTGCCAGTAGTGCCGGGACTAGTTATCGAGGTGAGCAGTTCTTC.